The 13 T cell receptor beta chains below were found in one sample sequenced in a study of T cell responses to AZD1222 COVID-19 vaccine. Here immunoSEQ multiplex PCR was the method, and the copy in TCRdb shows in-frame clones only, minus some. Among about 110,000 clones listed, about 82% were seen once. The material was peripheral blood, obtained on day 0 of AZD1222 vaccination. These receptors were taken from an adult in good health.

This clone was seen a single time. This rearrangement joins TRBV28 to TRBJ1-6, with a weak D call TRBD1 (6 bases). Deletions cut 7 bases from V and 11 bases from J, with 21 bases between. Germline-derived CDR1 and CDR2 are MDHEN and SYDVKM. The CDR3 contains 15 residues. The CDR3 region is CASTRGGGYLTPLHF. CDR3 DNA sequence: TGTGCCAGCACCCGAGGGGGGGGATACTTAACACCCCTCCACTTT.

For the CDR3, the DNA is TGTGCCAGCAGTCAGCAGTCTGGCGACCTCCACTTT. It encodes CASSQQSGDLHF. This chain joins TRBV6-5 and TRBJ1-6, with D uncertain. The CDR3 is 12 residues long. Trimming removed 5 bases at V and 15 bases at J, with 14 bases between. Germline V gives CDR1 MNHEY, CDR2 SVGAGI.

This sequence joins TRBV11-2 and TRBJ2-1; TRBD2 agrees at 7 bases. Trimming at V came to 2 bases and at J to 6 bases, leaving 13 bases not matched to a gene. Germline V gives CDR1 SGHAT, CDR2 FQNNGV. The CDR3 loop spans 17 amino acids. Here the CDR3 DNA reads TGTGCCAGCAGCTTAAGGGTAGCGGGTTTGTTTGGCAATGAGCAGTTCTTC. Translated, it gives CASSLRVAGLFGNEQFF.

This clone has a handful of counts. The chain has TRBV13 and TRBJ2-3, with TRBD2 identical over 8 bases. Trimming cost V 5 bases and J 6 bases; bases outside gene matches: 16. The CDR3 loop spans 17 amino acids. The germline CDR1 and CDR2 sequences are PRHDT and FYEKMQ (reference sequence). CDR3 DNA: TGTGCCAGCAGCCCAATACTAGCGGCCAAGCTATCGGATACGCAGTATTTT. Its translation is CASSPILAAKLSDTQYF.

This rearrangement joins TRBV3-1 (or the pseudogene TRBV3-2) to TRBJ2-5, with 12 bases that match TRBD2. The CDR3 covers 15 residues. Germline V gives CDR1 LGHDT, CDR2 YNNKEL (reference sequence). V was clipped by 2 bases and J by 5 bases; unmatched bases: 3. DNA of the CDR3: TGTGCCAGCAGCCAACTAGCGGGGGGGCTGGAGACCCAGTACTTC. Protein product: CASSQLAGGLETQYF.

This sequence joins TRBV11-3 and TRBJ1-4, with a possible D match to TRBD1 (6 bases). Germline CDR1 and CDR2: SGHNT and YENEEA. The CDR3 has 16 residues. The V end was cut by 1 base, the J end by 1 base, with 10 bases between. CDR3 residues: CASSLGGPQTNEKLFF. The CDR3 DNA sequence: TGTGCCAGCAGCTTAGGGGGGCCGCAAACTAATGAAAAACTGTTTTTT.

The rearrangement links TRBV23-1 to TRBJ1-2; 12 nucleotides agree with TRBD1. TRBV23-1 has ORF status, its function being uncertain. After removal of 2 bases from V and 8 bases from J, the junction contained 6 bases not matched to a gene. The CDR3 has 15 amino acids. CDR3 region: CASSQGGQGALGYTF. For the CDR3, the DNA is TGCGCCAGCAGTCAAGGGGGACAGGGGGCGTTAGGCTACACCTTC.

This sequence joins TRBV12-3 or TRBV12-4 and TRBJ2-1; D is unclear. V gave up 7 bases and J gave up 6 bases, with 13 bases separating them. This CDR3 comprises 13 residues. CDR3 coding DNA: TGTGCCAGCATGGTCCCCCGGCGCAATGAGCAGTTCTTC. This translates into CASMVPRRNEQFF.

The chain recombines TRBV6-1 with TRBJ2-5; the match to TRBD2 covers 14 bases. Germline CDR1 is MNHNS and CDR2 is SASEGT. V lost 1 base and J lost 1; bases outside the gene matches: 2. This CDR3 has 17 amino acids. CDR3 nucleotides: TGTGCCAGCAGTGAAGATGGGACTAGCGGGGGCCAAGAGACCCAGTACTTC. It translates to CASSEDGTSGGQETQYF.

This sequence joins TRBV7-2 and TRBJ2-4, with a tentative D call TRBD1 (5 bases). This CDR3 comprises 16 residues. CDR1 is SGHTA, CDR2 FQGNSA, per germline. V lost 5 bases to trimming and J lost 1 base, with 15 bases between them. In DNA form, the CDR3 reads TGTGCCAGCAGCCCCCCGGTGGGGCGGGCCAAAAACATTCAGTACTTC. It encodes CASSPPVGRAKNIQYF. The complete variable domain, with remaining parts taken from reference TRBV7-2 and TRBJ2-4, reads GAGVSQSPSNKVTEKGKDVELRCDPISGHTALYWYRQSLGQGLEFLIYFQGNSAPDKSGLPSDRFSAERTGGSVSTLTIQRTQQEDSAVYLCASSPPVGRAKNIQYFGAGTRLSVL.

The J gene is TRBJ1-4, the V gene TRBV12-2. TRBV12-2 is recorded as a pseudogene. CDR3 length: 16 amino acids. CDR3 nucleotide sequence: TGTGCAAGTCGGCCCCCGTCGGGCAACTGTAATGAAAAACTGTTTTTT. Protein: CASRPPSGNCNEKLFF.

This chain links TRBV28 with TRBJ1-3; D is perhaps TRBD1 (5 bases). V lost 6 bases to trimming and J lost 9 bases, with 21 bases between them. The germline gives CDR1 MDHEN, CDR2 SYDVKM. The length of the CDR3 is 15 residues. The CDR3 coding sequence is TGTGCCAGCAGCTCCGCGGACAAGGCAAGTTTCACCATATATTTT. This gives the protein CASSSADKASFTIYF.

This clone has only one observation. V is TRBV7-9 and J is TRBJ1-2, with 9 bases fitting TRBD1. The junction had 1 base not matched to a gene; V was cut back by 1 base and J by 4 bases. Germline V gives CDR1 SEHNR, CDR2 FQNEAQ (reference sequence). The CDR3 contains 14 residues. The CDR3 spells CASSLGDRVYGYTF. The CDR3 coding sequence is TGTGCCAGCAGCTTAGGGGACAGGGTCTATGGCTACACCTTC. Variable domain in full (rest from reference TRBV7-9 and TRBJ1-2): DTGVSQNPRHKITKRGQNVTFRCDPISEHNRLYWYRQTLGQGPEFLTYFQNEAQLEKSRLLSDRFSAERPKGSFSTLEIQRTEQGDSAMYLCASSLGDRVYGYTFGSGTRLTVV.